These T cell receptor beta chains were read from a single sample in a study of blood T cell repertoires in COVID-19. The table came from immunoSEQ multiplex PCR; TCRdb's copy has only in-frame clones and leaves some out. The sample has around 290,000 clones; approximately 88% are singletons. The material sequenced was PBMCs or T cells enriched from blood (not recorded which). The receptor set was obtained from a woman aged 35 to 49 who had recovered from COVID-19. CDR3s include the opening cysteine and the closing phenylalanine or tryptophan. A D gene is named only where the DNA matches it firmly. Not every row has a clone size; where given, it reads once, few, many or a size class.

d_call	j_call	clone_size	v_call	cdr3_aa	cdr3_nt
TRBD1	TRBJ2-2	.	TRBV6-5	CASSYGTVQGELFF	TGTGCCAGCAGTTACGGGACAGTTCAAGGGGAGCTGTTTTTT
.	TRBJ2-3	.	TRBV7-9	CASSQGTTPPDTQYF	TGTGCCAGCAGCCAGGGGACCACACCGCCAGATACGCAGTATTTT
TRBD2	TRBJ2-2	.	TRBV18	CASSHRIAGDTGELFF	TGTGCCAGCTCACATCGGATAGCGGGAGACACCGGGGAGCTGTTTTTT
.	TRBJ1-4	.	TRBV5-1	CASSGQGTNEKLFF	TGCGCCAGCAGCGGGCAGGGAACTAATGAAAAACTGTTTTTT
TRBD1	TRBJ1-2	.	TRBV4-1	CASSQPMTGNYGYTF	TGCGCCAGCAGCCAACCTATGACAGGGAACTATGGCTACACCTTC
TRBD1	TRBJ1-1	.	TRBV7-3	CASSLRGTGSTFF	TGTGCCAGCAGCTTAAGAGGGACAGGGAGCACTTTCTTT
.	TRBJ2-7	once	TRBV7-9	CASSLGGIAYEQYF	TGTGCCAGCAGCTTAGGAGGGATTGCCTACGAGCAGTACTTC
.	TRBJ2-7	.	TRBV2	CASSVARDVNEQYF	TGTGCCAGCAGTGTGGCCAGGGATGTAAACGAGCAGTACTTC
.	TRBJ1-5	.	TRBV10-3	CAIREDSLFNQPQHF	TGTGCCATCAGGGAAGACAGCTTATTCAATCAGCCCCAGCATTTT
.	TRBJ2-7	.	TRBV7-2	CASSSDRDLSSYEQYF	TGTGCCAGCAGCTCGGACCGGGACTTGAGCTCCTACGAGCAGTACTTC
.	TRBJ2-7	.	TRBV10-2	CASLEAGTPLSF	TGCGCCAGCTTAGAAGCCGGGACTCCCCTCTCTTTC
TRBD1	TRBJ2-6	.	TRBV25-1	CASSHGTVPSGANVLTF	TGTGCCAGCAGCCACGGGACAGTTCCCTCTGGGGCCAACGTCCTGACTTTC
.	TRBJ1-3	.	TRBV9	CASSGELSGNTIYF	TGTGCCAGCAGCGGGGAGTTGTCTGGAAACACCATATATTTT
TRBD2	TRBJ2-7	.	TRBV28	CASSLKIGSGDYEQYF	TGTGCCAGCAGTTTAAAAATCGGTAGCGGGGACTACGAGCAGTACTTC
TRBD1	TRBJ1-2	once	TRBV2	CASRGDREDGYTF	TGTGCCAGCAGGGGGGACAGGGAGGATGGCTACACCTTC
TRBD1	TRBJ1-1	.	TRBV5-1	CASSEQGASEAFF	TGCGCCAGCAGTGAACAGGGGGCCTCTGAAGCTTTCTTT
TRBD2	TRBJ2-2	.	TRBV19	CASSARGDNTGELFF	TGTGCCAGTAGTGCCCGGGGGGACAACACCGGGGAGCTGTTTTTT
.	TRBJ1-2	.	TRBV7-9	CASSYNTGYGYTF	TGTGCCAGCAGCTATAATACAGGCTATGGCTACACCTTC
TRBD1	TRBJ1-4	.	TRBV12-3/TRBV12-4	CASRGQGAVKLFF	TGTGCCAGCAGGGGACAGGGGGCTGTAAAACTGTTTTTT
.	TRBJ1-5	.	TRBV12-3/TRBV12-4	CASRRGPSQPQHF	TGTGCCAGCCGACGCGGCCCAAGTCAGCCCCAGCATTTT
.	TRBJ1-1	.	TRBV19	CASSIFGQGKTEAFF	TGTGCCAGTAGTATTTTCGGGCAGGGTAAGACTGAAGCTTTCTTT
TRBD2	TRBJ2-3	.	TRBV13	CASSSPLAGGTDTQYF	TGTGCCAGCAGCTCCCCCTTAGCGGGGGGGACCGATACGCAGTATTTT
.	TRBJ2-1	.	TRBV2	CASSDRVRAGHEQFF	TGTGCCAGCAGTGACCGGGTACGGGCGGGACATGAGCAGTTCTTC
TRBD2	TRBJ2-3	.	TRBV5-6	CASSPRGAGGKRDTQYF	TGTGCCAGCAGCCCCCGCGGAGCGGGAGGAAAGCGCGATACGCAGTATTTT
.	TRBJ1-3	.	TRBV3-1/TRBV3-2	CASSHRGGSGNTIYF	TGTGCCAGCAGCCACCGCGGGGGCTCTGGAAACACCATATATTTT
TRBD1	TRBJ1-1	.	TRBV6-1	CASSEVVGLWRGQTFF	TGTGCCAGCAGTGAAGTGGTCGGGTTGTGGAGGGGGCAGACTTTCTTT
.	TRBJ2-7	once	TRBV9	CASSRELTGEQYF	TGTGCCAGCAGCCGAGAATTGACGGGGGAGCAGTACTTC
.	TRBJ2-5	.	TRBV5-1	CASSLATVRETQYF	TGCGCCAGCAGCTTGGCTACGGTGCGGGAGACCCAGTACTTC
.	TRBJ1-5	once	TRBV11-2	CASSLGRAAGNQPQHF	TGTGCCAGCAGCTTAGGTAGGGCAGCGGGAAATCAGCCCCAGCATTTT
.	TRBJ1-1	.	TRBV18	CASSPPGLGKNTEAFF	TGTGCCAGCTCACCTCCGGGATTGGGGAAGAACACTGAAGCTTTCTTT
.	TRBJ1-6	.	TRBV7-8	CASSIQNSPLHF	TGTGCCAGCAGCATTCAGAATTCACCCCTCCACTTT
TRBD1	TRBJ1-2	.	TRBV5-6	CASSLVGTGDGYTF	TGTGCCAGCAGCTTGGTAGGGACAGGGGATGGCTACACCTTC
TRBD1	TRBJ1-5	.	TRBV4-2	CASSQDGQGNQPQHF	TGTGCCAGCAGCCAAGATGGACAGGGAAATCAGCCCCAGCATTTT
TRBD1	TRBJ1-2	.	TRBV9	CASSGDLKGTGGNGYTF	TGTGCCAGCAGCGGCGACTTGAAAGGGACAGGGGGCAACGGCTACACCTTC
TRBD1	TRBJ1-5	.	TRBV4-1	CASSQGAATGKINQPQHF	TGCGCCAGCAGCCAAGGGGCCGCGACAGGGAAGATCAATCAGCCCCAGCATTTT
.	TRBJ1-2	.	TRBV2	CASVRDITNYGYTF	TGTGCCAGCGTGAGGGACATAACTAACTATGGCTACACCTTC
.	TRBJ1-2	.	TRBV19	CASGGFRRGYTF	TGTGCCAGTGGTGGGTTTCGGAGAGGCTACACCTTC
TRBD1	TRBJ1-1	.	TRBV6-4	CASSTDRGTEAFF	TGTGCCAGCAGCACGGACAGGGGAACTGAAGCTTTCTTT
.	TRBJ1-2	.	TRBV11-2	CASSLSGVGRDGYTF	TGTGCCAGCAGCCTATCGGGGGTAGGAAGGGATGGCTACACCTTC
TRBD2	TRBJ2-7	.	TRBV6-2/TRBV6-3	CASSYSFGLAGGEQYF	TGTGCCAGCAGTTACTCTTTCGGACTAGCGGGAGGGGAACAGTACTTC
.	TRBJ2-6	.	TRBV10-1	CASSGLPSGANVLTF	TGCGCCAGCTCGGGACTTCCCTCTGGGGCCAACGTCCTGACTTTC
.	TRBJ2-1	.	TRBV19	CASSSGGSYNEQFF	TGTGCCAGTAGTAGTGGGGGGAGTTACAATGAGCAGTTCTTC
TRBD1	TRBJ1-4	.	TRBV2	CASFTDRGKEKLFF	TGTGCCAGCTTTACGGACAGGGGAAAGGAAAAACTGTTTTTT
.	TRBJ2-7	few	TRBV30	CAWSVVETTGQYF	TGTGCCTGGAGTGTGGTTGAGACTACGGGGCAGTACTTC
TRBD2	TRBJ2-3	.	TRBV12-3/TRBV12-4	CASSREDGSQYF	TGTGCCAGCAGCCGGGAGGACGGATCGCAGTATTTT
.	TRBJ1-2	.	TRBV29-1	CSVEDNPRQPNYGYTF	TGCAGCGTTGAAGATAATCCCAGACAGCCGAACTATGGCTACACCTTC
TRBD1	TRBJ2-4	.	TRBV18	CASSPGTESKNIQYF	TGTGCCAGCTCACCAGGGACAGAATCCAAAAACATTCAGTACTTC
TRBD1	TRBJ1-6	.	TRBV27	CASMDRNYNSPLHF	TGTGCCAGCATGGACAGGAACTATAATTCACCCCTCCACTTT
TRBD1	TRBJ1-1	once	TRBV6-5	CASTVGQRTEAFF	TGTGCCAGCACCGTGGGACAGCGAACTGAAGCTTTCTTT
.	TRBJ2-5	.	TRBV18	CASSKPRNGAATQYF	TGTGCCAGCTCAAAACCTCGTAACGGAGCGGCGACCCAGTACTTC
TRBD1	TRBJ1-5	.	TRBV27	CASSSGQGFQPQHF	TGTGCCAGCAGTTCAGGACAGGGGTTCCAGCCCCAGCATTTT
.	TRBJ2-2	.	TRBV29-1	CSVEGGPNTGELFF	TGCAGCGTTGAGGGGGGTCCGAACACCGGGGAGCTGTTTTTT
TRBD2	TRBJ2-3	.	TRBV18	CASSPGGGTDTQYF	TGTGCCAGCTCACCGGGGGGGGGCACAGATACGCAGTATTTT
.	TRBJ2-5	.	TRBV4-2	CASSQSKQETQYF	TGTGCCAGCAGCCAGAGTAAACAAGAGACCCAGTACTTC
.	TRBJ2-2	.	TRBV3-1/TRBV3-2	CASSQAQGWAGELFF	TGTGCCAGCAGCCAAGCACAGGGCTGGGCCGGGGAGCTGTTTTTT
.	TRBJ1-2	.	TRBV20-1	CSAPQTYGYTF	TGCAGTGCGCCACAGACCTATGGCTACACCTTC
.	TRBJ2-3	.	TRBV7-9	CASSLTGYTDTQYF	TGTGCCAGCAGCTTAACCGGTTACACAGATACGCAGTATTTT